Following are 11 T cell receptor beta chains from one sample sequenced in a study of T cell responses to AZD1222 COVID-19 vaccine. Using immunoSEQ multiplex PCR, the repertoire was profiled, and TCRdb retains in-frame clones only, with some absent. The profile shows approximately 140,000 clones, about nine tenths of them singletons. The sample here was peripheral blood, taken 28 days after the second AZD1222 dose. The receptors were gathered from an adult who received the AZD1222 COVID-19 vaccine.

The sample holds one count of this clone. This chain joins TRBV18 and TRBJ2-5, with D perhaps TRBD2 (6 bases). Germline V gives CDR1 KGHSH, CDR2 LQKENI. The CDR3 runs to 17 residues. V lost 3 bases and J lost 1, with 18 bases in between. CDR3 sequence reads: CASSPVVPGVSQETQYF. The DNA of the CDR3 is TGTGCCAGCTCACCGGTAGTACCGGGGGTTAGCCAAGAGACCCAGTACTTC.

This chain joins TRBV25-1 and TRBJ2-7, with a tentative D call TRBD2 (7 bases). The CDR3 loop spans 17 amino acids. V lost 4 bases to trimming and J lost 3 bases, with 22 bases between them. Germline loops: CDR1 MGHDK, CDR2 SYGVNS. Here the CDR3 reads CASSVEGGRSPLYEQYF. In DNA, the CDR3 is TGTGCCAGCAGTGTTGAGGGGGGGCGGTCGCCTCTCTACGAGCAGTACTTC.

The J gene is TRBJ2-1, the V gene TRBV19; 11 bases fit TRBD2. The CDR3 is made up of 15 amino acids. The germline gives CDR1 LNHDA, CDR2 SQIVND (reference sequence). V was pared by 7 bases and J by 5 bases, with 7 bases of the junction left unmatched. CDR3 sequence reads: CASTGGTSGDNEQFF. DNA of the CDR3: TGTGCCAGTACCGGAGGGACTAGCGGAGACAATGAGCAGTTCTTC.

V is TRBV19 and J is TRBJ1-2; D is uncertain. Between the trimmed V and J ends, which lost 2 bases and 8 bases, there was a span of 9 bases. The CDR3 sequence is 12 residues long. Per the germline V gene, CDR1 is LNHDA and CDR2 is SQIVND (reference sequence). CDR3 nucleotide sequence: TGTGCCAGTAGTATATATACTGTCGGCTACACCTTC. It encodes CASSIYTVGYTF.

CDR3 protein: CASSLAILARNGDTQYF. The CDR3 DNA follows: TGTGCCAGCAGCTTAGCGATACTAGCGAGAAACGGAGATACGCAGTATTTT. This chain uses TRBV11-3 with TRBJ2-3; 7 bases align to TRBD2. Germline V lookup: CDR1 SGHNT, CDR2 YENEEA. Trimming took 1 base from V and 5 from J; bases not matched to a gene: 12. The CDR3 runs 17 residues.

This chain links TRBV21-1 with TRBJ1-6. TRBV21-1 is deemed a pseudogene. The CDR3 is 17 residues long. The CDR3 nucleotides are TGTGCCAGCAGCAAGCGGTACCGTAGCTCCTATAATTCACCCCTCCACTTT. It translates to CASSKRYRSSYNSPLHF.

The chain joins TRBV5-6 to TRBJ2-4; maybe TRBD1 (5 bases). CDR1 SGHDT and CDR2 YYEEEE come from the germline V gene. CDR3 length: 14 residues. V lost 4 bases to trimming and J lost 2 bases, with 10 bases between them. CDR3 loop: CASSTQGTKNIQYF. The CDR3 nucleotides are TGTGCCAGCAGCACGCAGGGAACCAAAAACATTCAGTACTTC.

The chain carries TRBV14 and TRBJ2-2; 8 positions agree with TRBD1. Germline loops: CDR1 SGHDN, CDR2 FVKESK. V shed 4 bases, J shed 6 bases, and the junction held 13 bases outside the gene matches. This CDR3 has 17 amino acids. The DNA of the CDR3 is TGTGCCAGCAGCCTAGCGTTTGGGACAGGCCGCGCCGGGGAGCTGTTTTTT. It specifies CASSLAFGTGRAGELFF.

V usage is TRBV27 and J usage is TRBJ2-6; D is undetermined. The V gene lost 4 bases and the J gene lost 2 bases, with 9 bases spanning the gap. The length of the CDR3 is 15 residues. Looked up from germline, CDR1 is MNHEY and CDR2 is SMNVEV (reference sequence). DNA for the CDR3: TGTGCCAGCAGTTGGGGTGCGACTGGGGCCAACGTCCTGACTTTC. Amino acid sequence: CASSWGATGANVLTF.

In its sample, this clone was seen a few times. The rearrangement links TRBV2 to TRBJ1-3, with a tentative D call TRBD1 (6 bases). The CDR3 extends over 14 amino acids. The V end lost 6 bases, the J end lost 4 bases, and 13 bases lay between the germline ends. Germline values: CDR1 SNHLY, CDR2 FYNNEI. The CDR3 region is CASSYRAGGNTIYF. The CDR3 region has the DNA TGTGCCAGCAGCTACAGGGCAGGAGGAAACACCATATATTTT.

J is TRBJ2-1 and V is TRBV7-9; tentative D call: TRBD2 (7 bases). V was trimmed by 5 bases and J by 6 bases, leaving 17 bases between them. CDR3 size: 15 residues. Germline CDR1 SEHNR, CDR2 FQNEAQ (reference sequence). The CDR3 protein is CASSPRGGAANEQFF. The CDR3 DNA is TGTGCCAGCAGCCCTAGGGGGGGGGCCGCCAATGAGCAGTTCTTC.